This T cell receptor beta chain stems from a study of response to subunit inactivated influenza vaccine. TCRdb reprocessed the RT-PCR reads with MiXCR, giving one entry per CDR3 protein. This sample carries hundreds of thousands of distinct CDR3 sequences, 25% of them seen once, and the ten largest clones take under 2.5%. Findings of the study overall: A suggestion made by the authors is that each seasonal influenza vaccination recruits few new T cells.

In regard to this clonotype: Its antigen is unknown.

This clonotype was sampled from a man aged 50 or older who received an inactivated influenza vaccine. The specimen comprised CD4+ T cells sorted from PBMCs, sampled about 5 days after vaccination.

CDR3 loop: CASTPGQANTEAFF. CDR3 nucleotide sequence: TGTGCCAGCACCCCCGGACAGGCGAACACTGAAGCTTTCTTT. The V call is TRBV18, the J call TRBJ1-1, with TRBD1 matching 7 bases. Germline V gene lookup returns CDR1 KGHSH and CDR2 LQKENI. CDR3 length equals 14 residues. V lost 8 bases, J lost 1 base, and 7 bases stayed unmatched.